Listed below are T cell receptor beta chains from one sample, sequenced in a study of blood T cell repertoires in COVID-19. Clones were read by immunoSEQ multiplex PCR, and TCRdb kept only the in-frame ones, dropping some. The sample has around 80,000 clones, over 70% seen once. Sample: peripheral blood. All receptors derive from a man aged 50-59 years with active or convalescent COVID-19. Each CDR3 is given with its conserved first and last residue.

cdr3_aa	v_call
CASRRGKDSPLHF	TRBV6-5
CASSPIGTTDFMNTEAFF	TRBV18
CASSTGTSGGGSYEQYF	TRBV18
CASSLSQGEQYF	TRBV28
CASSQGSGGGPRDTQYF	TRBV4-2
CASSPMDRGLGGELFF	TRBV18
CASSLGQGIDSVQYF	TRBV7-2
CASSPLRTGRNEKLFF	TRBV6-6
CASSLVQDTNTEAFF	TRBV7-2
CASTKTEATNEKLFF	TRBV7-9
CAISESGEQPQHF	TRBV10-3
CASSQDHTAYGTGNQPQHF	TRBV4-2
CASSFGQGWNTIYF	TRBV11-2
CASSQASSGGDDTQYF	TRBV4-3
CASSFSPADKQYF	TRBV19